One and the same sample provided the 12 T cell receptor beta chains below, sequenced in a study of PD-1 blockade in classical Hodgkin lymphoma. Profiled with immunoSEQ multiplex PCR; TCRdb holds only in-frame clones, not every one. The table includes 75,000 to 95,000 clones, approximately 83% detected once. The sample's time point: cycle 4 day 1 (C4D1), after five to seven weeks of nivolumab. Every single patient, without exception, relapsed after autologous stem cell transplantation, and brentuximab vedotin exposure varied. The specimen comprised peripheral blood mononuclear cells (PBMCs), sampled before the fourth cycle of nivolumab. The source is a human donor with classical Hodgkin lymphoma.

The CDR3 is CASSLWQGEVDEQYF. The CDR3, as DNA: TGTGCCAGCAGTTTGTGGCAGGGCGAGGTCGACGAGCAGTACTTC. The chain recombines TRBV27 with TRBJ2-7, with D possibly matching TRBD1 (5 bases). Germline V gene sequence: CDR1 MNHEY, CDR2 SMNVEV (reference sequence). This CDR3 region has 15 residues. The germline V and J ends were trimmed by 3 bases and 5 bases, with 17 bases remaining between them.

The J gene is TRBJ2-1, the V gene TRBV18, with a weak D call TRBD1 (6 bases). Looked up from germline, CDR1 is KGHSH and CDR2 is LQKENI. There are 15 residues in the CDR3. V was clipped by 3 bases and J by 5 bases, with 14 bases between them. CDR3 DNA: TGTGCCAGCTCACCCAGGGACAAGTTCGACAATGAGCAGTTCTTC. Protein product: CASSPRDKFDNEQFF.

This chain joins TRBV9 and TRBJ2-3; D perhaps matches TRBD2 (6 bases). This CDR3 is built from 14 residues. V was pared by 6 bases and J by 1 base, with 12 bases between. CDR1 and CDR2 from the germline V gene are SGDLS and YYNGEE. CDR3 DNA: TGTGCCAGCAACCCGGCTAGCGGCACAGATACGCAGTATTTT. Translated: CASNPASGTDTQYF.

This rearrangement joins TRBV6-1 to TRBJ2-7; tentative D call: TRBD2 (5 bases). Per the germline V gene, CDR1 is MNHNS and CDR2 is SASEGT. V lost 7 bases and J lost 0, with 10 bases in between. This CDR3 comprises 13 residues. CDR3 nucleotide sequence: TGTGCCAGCACTTCGCGGGTCTCCTACGAGCAGTACTTC. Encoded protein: CASTSRVSYEQYF.

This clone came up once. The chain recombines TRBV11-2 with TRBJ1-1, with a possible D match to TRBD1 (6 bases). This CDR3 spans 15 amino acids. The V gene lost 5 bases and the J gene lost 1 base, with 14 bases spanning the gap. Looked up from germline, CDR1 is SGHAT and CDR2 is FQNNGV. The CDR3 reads CASSILQGRNTEAFF. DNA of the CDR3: TGTGCCAGCAGCATTCTACAGGGAAGGAACACTGAAGCTTTCTTT.

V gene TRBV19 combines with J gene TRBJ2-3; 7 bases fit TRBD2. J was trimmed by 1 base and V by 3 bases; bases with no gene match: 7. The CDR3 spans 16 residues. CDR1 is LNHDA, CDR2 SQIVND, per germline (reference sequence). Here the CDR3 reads CASSMLGGSRTDTQYF. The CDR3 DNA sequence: TGTGCCAGTAGTATGTTGGGCGGGAGTCGCACAGATACGCAGTATTTT.

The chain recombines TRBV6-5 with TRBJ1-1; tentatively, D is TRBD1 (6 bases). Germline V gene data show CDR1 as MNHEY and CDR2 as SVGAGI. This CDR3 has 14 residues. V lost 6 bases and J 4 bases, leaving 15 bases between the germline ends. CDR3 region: CASSYTGIGTEAFF. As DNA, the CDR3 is TGTGCCAGCAGCTACACAGGGATTGGCACTGAAGCTTTCTTT.

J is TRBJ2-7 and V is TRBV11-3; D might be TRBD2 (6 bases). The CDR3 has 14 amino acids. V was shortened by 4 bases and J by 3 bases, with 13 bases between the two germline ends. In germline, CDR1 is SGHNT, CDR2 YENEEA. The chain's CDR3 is CASSSGTDIYEQYF. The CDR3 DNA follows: TGTGCCAGCAGCTCCGGGACTGACATCTACGAGCAGTACTTC.

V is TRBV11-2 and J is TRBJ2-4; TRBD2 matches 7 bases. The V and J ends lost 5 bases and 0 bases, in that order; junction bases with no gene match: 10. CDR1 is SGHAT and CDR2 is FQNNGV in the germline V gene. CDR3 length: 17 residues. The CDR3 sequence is CASSPPGDYLAKNIQYF. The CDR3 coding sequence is TGTGCCAGCAGCCCCCCCGGGGACTACCTAGCCAAAAACATTCAGTACTTC.

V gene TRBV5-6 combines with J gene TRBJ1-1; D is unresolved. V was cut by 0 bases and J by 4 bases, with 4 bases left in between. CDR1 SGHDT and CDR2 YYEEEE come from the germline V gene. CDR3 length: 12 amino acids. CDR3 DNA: TGTGCCAGCAGCTTGGGCCCCACTGAAGCTTTCTTT. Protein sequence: CASSLGPTEAFF.

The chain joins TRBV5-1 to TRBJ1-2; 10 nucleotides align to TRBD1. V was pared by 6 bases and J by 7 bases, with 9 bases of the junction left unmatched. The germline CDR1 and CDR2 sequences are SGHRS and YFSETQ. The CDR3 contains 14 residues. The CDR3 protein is CASTFDRGLGGYTF. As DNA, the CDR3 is TGCGCCAGCACCTTTGACAGGGGGCTTGGTGGCTACACCTTC.

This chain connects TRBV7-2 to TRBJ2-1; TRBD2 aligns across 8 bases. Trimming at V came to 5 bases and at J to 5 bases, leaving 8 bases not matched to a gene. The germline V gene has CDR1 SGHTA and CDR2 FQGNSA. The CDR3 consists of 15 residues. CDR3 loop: CASSPGLAYNNEQFF. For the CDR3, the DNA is TGTGCCAGCAGCCCCGGACTAGCCTACAACAATGAGCAGTTCTTC.